Listed below are T cell receptor beta chains from one sample, sequenced in a study of blood T cell repertoires in COVID-19. Here immunoSEQ multiplex PCR was the method, and the copy in TCRdb shows in-frame clones only, minus some. Here the sample spans 62,000 or so clones, 70% to 90% being singletons. Sequences were obtained from PBMCs or T cells enriched from blood (not recorded which). These receptors all stem from a woman in her 40s with acute COVID-19. The CDR3 runs from the conserved cysteine through the conserved F or W. The order of the fields is J gene, V gene, clone size, D gene, CDR3 protein, CDR3 DNA. The D gene is left open where the match is weak. Expanded clones get a size class; other rows say once, few or many, or leave the size out.

j_call: TRBJ1-1; v_call: TRBV6-6; clone_size: few; d_call: -; cdr3_aa: CASSYSRPGSTEAFF; cdr3_nt: TGTGCCAGCAGTTACAGTCGCCCGGGAAGCACTGAAGCTTTCTTT
j_call: TRBJ2-1; v_call: TRBV3-1/TRBV3-2; clone_size: -; d_call: TRBD2; cdr3_aa: CASSHLSGTYNEQFF; cdr3_nt: TGTGCCAGCAGCCACCTCAGCGGGACCTACAATGAGCAGTTCTTC
j_call: TRBJ2-7; v_call: TRBV4-1; clone_size: -; d_call: TRBD1; cdr3_aa: CASSLGQGSYEQYF; cdr3_nt: TGCGCCAGCAGCCTTGGACAGGGCTCCTACGAGCAGTACTTC
j_call: TRBJ2-7; v_call: TRBV27; clone_size: -; d_call: -; cdr3_aa: CASSPGKTYGQYF; cdr3_nt: TGTGCCAGCAGTCCAGGGAAAACCTACGGGCAGTACTTC
j_call: TRBJ2-1; v_call: TRBV9; clone_size: -; d_call: -; cdr3_aa: CASSVNPQGTNNEQFF; cdr3_nt: TGTGCCAGCAGCGTCAACCCTCAGGGAACCAACAATGAGCAGTTCTTC
j_call: TRBJ1-5; v_call: TRBV19; clone_size: few; d_call: TRBD1; cdr3_aa: CASSGGQGAIQPQHF; cdr3_nt: TGTGCCAGTAGTGGAGGACAGGGGGCGATTCAGCCCCAGCATTTT
j_call: TRBJ2-7; v_call: TRBV19; clone_size: many; d_call: TRBD1; cdr3_aa: CASTPTGGAYEQYF; cdr3_nt: TGTGCCAGTACTCCGACAGGGGGCGCGTACGAGCAGTACTTC
j_call: TRBJ2-2; v_call: TRBV4-1; clone_size: -; d_call: -; cdr3_aa: CASSHTIGELFF; cdr3_nt: TGCGCCAGCAGCCACACTATCGGGGAGCTGTTTTTT
j_call: TRBJ1-5; v_call: TRBV2; clone_size: -; d_call: TRBD1; cdr3_aa: CASKGGGAAEGPQHF; cdr3_nt: TGTGCCAGCAAAGGAGGGGGCGCTGCGGAAGGGCCCCAGCATTTT
j_call: TRBJ2-5; v_call: TRBV3-1/TRBV3-2; clone_size: -; d_call: TRBD2; cdr3_aa: CASSQGEAGGETQYF; cdr3_nt: TGTGCCAGCAGCCAAGGAGAAGCGGGGGGAGAGACCCAGTACTTC
j_call: TRBJ2-7; v_call: TRBV15; clone_size: -; d_call: -; cdr3_aa: CATSRDSGEQYF; cdr3_nt: TGTGCCACCAGCAGAGATTCCGGCGAGCAGTACTTC
j_call: TRBJ2-3; v_call: TRBV27; clone_size: -; d_call: TRBD2; cdr3_aa: CASSLWSGAGSTDTQYF; cdr3_nt: TGTGCCAGCAGTTTATGGTCGGGAGCGGGAAGCACAGATACGCAGTATTTT
j_call: TRBJ2-7; v_call: TRBV5-6; clone_size: -; d_call: TRBD1; cdr3_aa: CASSQTGRRSSYEQYF; cdr3_nt: TGTGCCAGCAGTCAGACAGGGAGACGATCGTCCTACGAGCAGTACTTC
j_call: TRBJ1-1; v_call: TRBV6-6; clone_size: -; d_call: TRBD1; cdr3_aa: CASRGTGTEAFF; cdr3_nt: TGTGCCAGCAGGGGGACAGGCACTGAAGCTTTCTTT
j_call: TRBJ1-2; v_call: TRBV2; clone_size: -; d_call: TRBD1; cdr3_aa: CAIPTGNYGYTF; cdr3_nt: TGTGCCATCCCGACAGGGAACTATGGCTACACCTTC
j_call: TRBJ2-7; v_call: TRBV5-6; clone_size: -; d_call: TRBD1; cdr3_aa: CASSSGQGAFYSYEQYF; cdr3_nt: TGTGCCAGCAGCTCGGGACAGGGGGCTTTCTACTCCTACGAGCAGTACTTC
j_call: TRBJ2-1; v_call: TRBV19; clone_size: -; d_call: -; cdr3_aa: CASRIDRSSYNEQFF; cdr3_nt: TGTGCCAGTAGAATTGACAGGAGCTCCTACAATGAGCAGTTCTTC
j_call: TRBJ1-5; v_call: TRBV2; clone_size: -; d_call: TRBD1; cdr3_aa: CASTGRQGGNQPQHF; cdr3_nt: TGTGCCAGCACCGGTCGACAGGGGGGAAATCAGCCCCAGCATTTT
j_call: TRBJ2-3; v_call: TRBV7-9; clone_size: -; d_call: TRBD2; cdr3_aa: CASSFLLAGAKDTQYF; cdr3_nt: TGTGCCAGCAGCTTCCTCCTAGCGGGGGCAAAAGATACGCAGTATTTT
j_call: TRBJ2-5; v_call: TRBV29-1; clone_size: -; d_call: TRBD2; cdr3_aa: CSVAVARGAGEPRGTQYF; cdr3_nt: TGCAGCGTTGCGGTGGCGAGGGGAGCGGGAGAGCCGCGGGGGACCCAGTACTTC
j_call: TRBJ2-3; v_call: TRBV18; clone_size: -; d_call: -; cdr3_aa: CASSPRFAGAGTDTQYF; cdr3_nt: TGTGCCAGCTCACCACGGTTCGCAGGGGCAGGCACAGATACGCAGTATTTT
j_call: TRBJ2-5; v_call: TRBV6-2/TRBV6-3; clone_size: -; d_call: -; cdr3_aa: CASSYSSGSRGLAQYF; cdr3_nt: TGTGCCAGCAGTTACTCTTCAGGCTCCCGGGGTTTGGCCCAGTACTTC
j_call: TRBJ1-1; v_call: TRBV28; clone_size: -; d_call: -; cdr3_aa: CASSSIPGGAFF; cdr3_nt: TGTGCCAGCAGTTCTATCCCGGGGGGAGCTTTCTTT
j_call: TRBJ1-6; v_call: TRBV7-9; clone_size: -; d_call: TRBD1; cdr3_aa: CASSSDRGNSPLHF; cdr3_nt: TGTGCCAGCAGCTCAGACAGGGGGAATTCACCCCTCCACTTT
j_call: TRBJ2-3; v_call: TRBV19; clone_size: -; d_call: TRBD2; cdr3_aa: CASSFSRTSGSTDTQYF; cdr3_nt: TGTGCCAGTAGTTTCTCAAGGACTAGCGGTAGCACAGATACGCAGTATTTT
j_call: TRBJ2-7; v_call: TRBV10-2; clone_size: few; d_call: -; cdr3_aa: CASSDWTLAYEQYF; cdr3_nt: TGCGCCAGCAGTGACTGGACACTGGCCTACGAGCAGTACTTC
j_call: TRBJ1-1; v_call: TRBV19; clone_size: -; d_call: TRBD1; cdr3_aa: CATTYLQGMNTEAFF; cdr3_nt: TGTGCCACCACCTACTTACAGGGGATGAACACTGAAGCTTTCTTT